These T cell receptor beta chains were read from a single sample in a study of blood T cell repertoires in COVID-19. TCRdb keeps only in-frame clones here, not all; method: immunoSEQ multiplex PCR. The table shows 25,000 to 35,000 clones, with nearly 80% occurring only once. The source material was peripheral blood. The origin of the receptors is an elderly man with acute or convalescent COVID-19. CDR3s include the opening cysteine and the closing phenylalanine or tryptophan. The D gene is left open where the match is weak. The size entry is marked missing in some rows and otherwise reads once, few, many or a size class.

CDR3aa: CASSQDVAVGSTDTQYF
CDR3nt: TGCGCCAGCAGCCAAGACGTTGCGGTTGGGAGCACAGATACGCAGTATTTT
j_gene: TRBJ2-3
v_gene: TRBV4-3
d_gene: .
abundance: .

CDR3aa: CASKVGQGAVLGDQPQHF
CDR3nt: TGTGCCAGCAAGGTGGGGCAGGGGGCGGTTCTTGGGGATCAGCCCCAGCATTTT
j_gene: TRBJ1-5
v_gene: TRBV27
d_gene: TRBD1
abundance: .

CDR3aa: CASSHTGTSRYEQYF
CDR3nt: TGTGCCAGCAGCCACACCGGGACTAGCAGGTACGAGCAGTACTTC
j_gene: TRBJ2-7
v_gene: TRBV3-1/TRBV3-2
d_gene: TRBD2
abundance: .

CDR3aa: CAISVQVDYGYTF
CDR3nt: TGTGCCATCAGTGTACAGGTTGACTATGGCTACACCTTC
j_gene: TRBJ1-2
v_gene: TRBV10-3
d_gene: .
abundance: .

CDR3aa: CASSYGAGAGANVLTF
CDR3nt: TGTGCCAGCAGTTACGGGGCAGGGGCTGGGGCCAACGTCCTGACTTTC
j_gene: TRBJ2-6
v_gene: TRBV6-2/TRBV6-3
d_gene: .
abundance: .

CDR3aa: CSVVPGATDTQYF
CDR3nt: TGCAGCGTTGTTCCAGGGGCTACAGATACGCAGTATTTT
j_gene: TRBJ2-3
v_gene: TRBV29-1
d_gene: .
abundance: .

CDR3aa: CASSLGTVTGELFF
CDR3nt: TGTGCCAGCAGCTTAGGGACAGTCACCGGGGAGCTGTTTTTT
j_gene: TRBJ2-2
v_gene: TRBV7-3
d_gene: TRBD1
abundance: once

CDR3aa: CASNLGDGDGYTF
CDR3nt: TGTGCCAGCAACCTAGGGGATGGGGATGGCTACACCTTC
j_gene: TRBJ1-2
v_gene: TRBV11-2
d_gene: .
abundance: .

CDR3aa: CASRKSGSSNQPQHF
CDR3nt: TGTGCCAGCAGAAAGTCGGGGTCATCGAATCAGCCCCAGCATTTT
j_gene: TRBJ1-5
v_gene: TRBV6-5
d_gene: .
abundance: .

CDR3aa: CASKPGQATDTQYF
CDR3nt: TGTGCCAGTAAACCTGGACAGGCGACAGATACGCAGTATTTT
j_gene: TRBJ2-3
v_gene: TRBV19
d_gene: TRBD1
abundance: .

CDR3aa: CASSPGQGGNTIYF
CDR3nt: TGTGCCAGCAGCCCGGGACAGGGAGGAAACACCATATATTTT
j_gene: TRBJ1-3
v_gene: TRBV11-2
d_gene: TRBD1
abundance: once